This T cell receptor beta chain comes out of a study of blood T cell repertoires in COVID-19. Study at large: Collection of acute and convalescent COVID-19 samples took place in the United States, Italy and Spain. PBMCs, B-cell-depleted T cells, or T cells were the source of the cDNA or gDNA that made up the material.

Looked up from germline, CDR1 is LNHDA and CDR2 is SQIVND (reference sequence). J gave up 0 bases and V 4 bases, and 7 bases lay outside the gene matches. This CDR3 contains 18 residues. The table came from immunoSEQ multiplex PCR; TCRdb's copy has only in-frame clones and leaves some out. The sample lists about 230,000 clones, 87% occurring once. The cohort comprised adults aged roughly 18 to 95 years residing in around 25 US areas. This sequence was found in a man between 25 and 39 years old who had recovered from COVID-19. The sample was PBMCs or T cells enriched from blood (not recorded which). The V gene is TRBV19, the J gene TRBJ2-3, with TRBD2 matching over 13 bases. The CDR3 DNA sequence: TGTGCCAGTAGTACACTAGCGGGGGGGCGGACTAGCACAGATACGCAGTATTTT. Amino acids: CASSTLAGGRTSTDTQYF.